The 3 T cell receptor beta chains in this list originate from one sample, sequenced in a study of blood T cell repertoires in COVID-19. Sequencing used immunoSEQ multiplex PCR; TCRdb keeps in-frame clones, though not all of them. The table shows around 260,000 clones, with roughly 84% occurring only once. The sequenced material came from peripheral blood. The source of these receptors is a person between 65 and 80 years old with COVID-19, enrolled during active disease.

The rearrangement uses TRBV11-1 and TRBJ2-7; D gene unclear. The CDR3 contains 11 residues. CDR1 and CDR2 (germline): SGHAT, FQDESV (reference sequence). V dropped 4 bases and J dropped 4 bases, with 5 bases sitting between them. In nucleotides, the CDR3 is TGTGCCAGCAGCTCCTCTTACGAGCAGTACTTC. Encoded protein: CASSSSYEQYF.

This clone appeared once. The chain links TRBV19 to TRBJ2-7; D is possibly TRBD2 (5 bases). The CDR3 contains 13 residues. CDR1 LNHDA and CDR2 SQIVND come from the germline V gene (reference sequence). Trimming pared 4 bases from V and 4 bases from J, leaving 11 bases between. CDR3 sequence: CASSRGLQYEQYF. In DNA, the CDR3 is TGTGCCAGTAGTAGAGGGCTTCAGTACGAGCAGTACTTC.

The rearrangement links TRBV28 to TRBJ1-1; 8 bases agree with TRBD1. Unmatched junction bases numbered 16, after V lost 3 bases and J lost 10 bases. This CDR3 is built from 16 residues. Per the germline V gene, CDR1 is MDHEN and CDR2 is SYDVKM. CDR3 in amino acids: CASSLRDRLDEAGAFF. The CDR3 DNA follows: TGTGCCAGCAGTTTGCGGGACAGGTTGGACGAAGCGGGAGCTTTCTTT.